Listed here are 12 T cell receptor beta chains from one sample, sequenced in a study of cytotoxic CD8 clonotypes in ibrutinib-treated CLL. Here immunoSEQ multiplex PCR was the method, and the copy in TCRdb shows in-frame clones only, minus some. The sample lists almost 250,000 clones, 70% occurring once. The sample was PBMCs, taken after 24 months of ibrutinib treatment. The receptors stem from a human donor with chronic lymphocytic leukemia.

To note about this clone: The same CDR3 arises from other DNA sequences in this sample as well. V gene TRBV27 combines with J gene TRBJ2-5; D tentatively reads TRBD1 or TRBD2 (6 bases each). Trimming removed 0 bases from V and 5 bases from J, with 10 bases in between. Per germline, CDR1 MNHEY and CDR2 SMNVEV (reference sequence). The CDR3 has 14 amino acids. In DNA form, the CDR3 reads TGTGCCAGCAGTTTATCGAAGGGGGGTGAGACCCAGTACTTC. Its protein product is CASSLSKGGETQYF.

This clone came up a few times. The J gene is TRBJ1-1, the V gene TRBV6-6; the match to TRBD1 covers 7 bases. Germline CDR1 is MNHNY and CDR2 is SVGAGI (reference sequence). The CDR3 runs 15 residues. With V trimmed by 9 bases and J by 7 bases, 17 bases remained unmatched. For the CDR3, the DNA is TGTGCCAGTTGCCCCAGGGGGACTGAGGATGGTGAAGCTTTCTTT. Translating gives CASCPRGTEDGEAFF.

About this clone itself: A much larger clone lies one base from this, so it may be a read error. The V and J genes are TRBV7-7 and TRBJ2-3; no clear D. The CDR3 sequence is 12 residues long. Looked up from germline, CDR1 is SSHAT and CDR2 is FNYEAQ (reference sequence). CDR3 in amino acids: CASSPDTDTQYF. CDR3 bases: TGTGCTAGCAGCCCCGACACAGATACGCAGTATTTT. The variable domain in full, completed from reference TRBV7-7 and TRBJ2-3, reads GAGVSQSPRYKVTKRGQDVTLRCDPISSHATLYWYQQALGQGPEFLTYFNYEAQPDKSGLPSDRFSAERPEGSISTLTIQRTEQRDSAMYRCASSPDTDTQYFGPGTRLTVL.

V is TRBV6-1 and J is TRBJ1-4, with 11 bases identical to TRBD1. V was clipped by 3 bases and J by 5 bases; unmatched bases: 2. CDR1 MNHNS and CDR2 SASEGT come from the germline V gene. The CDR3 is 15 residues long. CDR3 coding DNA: TGTGCCAGCAGTGAGGACAGGGGGCGGAATGAAAAACTGTTTTTT. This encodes CASSEDRGRNEKLFF.

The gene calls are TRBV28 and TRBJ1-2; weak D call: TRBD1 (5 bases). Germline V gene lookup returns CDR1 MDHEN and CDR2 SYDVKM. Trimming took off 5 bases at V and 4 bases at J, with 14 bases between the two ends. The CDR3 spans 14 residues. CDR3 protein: CASSPERGAYGYTF. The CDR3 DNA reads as TGTGCCAGCAGTCCCGAACGGGGCGCCTATGGCTACACCTTC.

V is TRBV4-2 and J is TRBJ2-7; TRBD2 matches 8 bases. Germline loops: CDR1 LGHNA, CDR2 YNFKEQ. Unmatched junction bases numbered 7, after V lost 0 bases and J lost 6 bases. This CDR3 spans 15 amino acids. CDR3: CASSQDKSSGVEQYF. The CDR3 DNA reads TGTGCCAGCAGCCAAGATAAAAGTAGCGGGGTCGAGCAGTACTTC.

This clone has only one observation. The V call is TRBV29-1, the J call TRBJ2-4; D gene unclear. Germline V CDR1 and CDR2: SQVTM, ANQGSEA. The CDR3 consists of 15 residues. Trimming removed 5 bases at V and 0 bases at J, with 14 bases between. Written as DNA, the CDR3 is TGCAGCGTTAAGCGAGCGCAACTAGCCAAAAACATTCAGTACTTC. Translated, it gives CSVKRAQLAKNIQYF.

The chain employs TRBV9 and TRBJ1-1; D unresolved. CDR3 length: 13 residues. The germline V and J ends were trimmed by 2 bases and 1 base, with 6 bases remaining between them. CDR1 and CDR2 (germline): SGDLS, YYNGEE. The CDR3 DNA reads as TGTGCCAGCAGCGTGGCACCGAACACTGAAGCTTTCTTT. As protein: CASSVAPNTEAFF.

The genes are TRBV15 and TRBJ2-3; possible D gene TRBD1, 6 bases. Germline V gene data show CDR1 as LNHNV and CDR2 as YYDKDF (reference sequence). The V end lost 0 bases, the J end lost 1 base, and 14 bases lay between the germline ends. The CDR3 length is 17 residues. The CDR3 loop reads CATSRDHLGAGTDTQYF. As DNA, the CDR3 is TGTGCCACCAGCAGAGATCACTTGGGGGCGGGCACAGATACGCAGTATTTT.

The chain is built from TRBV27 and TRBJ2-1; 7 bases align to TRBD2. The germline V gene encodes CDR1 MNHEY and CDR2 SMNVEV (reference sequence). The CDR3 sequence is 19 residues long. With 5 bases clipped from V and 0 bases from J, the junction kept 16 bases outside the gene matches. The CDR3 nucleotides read TGTGCCAGCAGTCCCGGGGTTCAGCGGGAAGTAATCTCCTACAATGAGCAGTTCTTC. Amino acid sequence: CASSPGVQREVISYNEQFF.

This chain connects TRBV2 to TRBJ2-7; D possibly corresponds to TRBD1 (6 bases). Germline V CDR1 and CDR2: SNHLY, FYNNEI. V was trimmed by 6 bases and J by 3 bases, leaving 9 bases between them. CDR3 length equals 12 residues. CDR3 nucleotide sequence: TGTGCCAGCAGGCCCAGGGGCTACGAGCAGTACTTC. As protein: CASRPRGYEQYF.

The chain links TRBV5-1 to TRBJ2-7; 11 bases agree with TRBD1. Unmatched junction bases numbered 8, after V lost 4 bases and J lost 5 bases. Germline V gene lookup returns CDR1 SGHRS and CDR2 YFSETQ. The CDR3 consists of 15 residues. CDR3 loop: CASSPGTGGRHEQYF. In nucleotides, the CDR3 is TGCGCCAGCAGCCCTGGGACAGGGGGTCGCCACGAGCAGTACTTC.